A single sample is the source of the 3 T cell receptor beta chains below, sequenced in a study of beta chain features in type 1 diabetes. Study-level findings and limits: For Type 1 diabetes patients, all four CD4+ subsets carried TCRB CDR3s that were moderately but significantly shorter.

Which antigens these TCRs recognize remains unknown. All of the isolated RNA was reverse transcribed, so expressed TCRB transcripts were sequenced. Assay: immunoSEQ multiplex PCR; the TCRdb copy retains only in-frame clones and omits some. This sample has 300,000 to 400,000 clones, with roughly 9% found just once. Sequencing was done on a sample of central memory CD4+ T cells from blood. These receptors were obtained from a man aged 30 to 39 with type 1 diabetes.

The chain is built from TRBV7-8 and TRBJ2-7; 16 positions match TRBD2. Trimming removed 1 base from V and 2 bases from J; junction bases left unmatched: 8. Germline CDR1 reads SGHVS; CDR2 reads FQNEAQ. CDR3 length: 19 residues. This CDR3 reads CASSLVGTSGGDVAYEQYF. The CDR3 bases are TGTGCCAGCAGCTTAGTTGGGACTAGCGGGGGGGATGTGGCCTACGAGCAGTACTTC.

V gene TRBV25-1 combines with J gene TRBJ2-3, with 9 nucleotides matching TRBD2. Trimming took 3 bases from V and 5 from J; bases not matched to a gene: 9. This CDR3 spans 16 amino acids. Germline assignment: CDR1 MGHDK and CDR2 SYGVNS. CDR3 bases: TGTGCCAGCAGTGAGGGACTAAAAGCGGGGGGAGATACGCAGTATTTT. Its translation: CASSEGLKAGGDTQYF.

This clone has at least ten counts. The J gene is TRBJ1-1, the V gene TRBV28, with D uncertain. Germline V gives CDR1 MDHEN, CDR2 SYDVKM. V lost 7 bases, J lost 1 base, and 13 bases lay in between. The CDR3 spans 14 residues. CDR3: CASISGGSNTEAFF. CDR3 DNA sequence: TGTGCCAGCATTTCGGGCGGATCGAACACTGAAGCTTTCTTT.